These T cell receptor beta chains were read from a single sample in a study of blood T cell repertoires in COVID-19. Repertoires were generated with immunoSEQ multiplex PCR, while TCRdb's copy carries only in-frame clones and drops some. The table records approximately 230,000 clones, about 80% of them present only once. The sample consisted of PBMCs or T cells enriched from blood (not recorded which). The receptors were gathered from a man aged 40-49 years who had recovered from COVID-19. The CDR3 runs from the conserved cysteine through the conserved F or W. The D gene is left open where the match is weak. Clone size, where shown, is once, few, many, or a class for clones that have expanded.

d_gene	abundance	v_gene	j_gene	CDR3aa	CDR3nt
NA	NA	TRBV6-2/TRBV6-3	TRBJ2-4	CASSPGGTVKNIQYF	TGTGCCAGCAGTCCGGGCGGGACAGTCAAAAACATTCAGTACTTC
NA	NA	TRBV27	TRBJ2-3	CASRAHTDTQYF	TGTGCCAGCAGAGCCCACACAGATACGCAGTATTTT
NA	few	TRBV11-2	TRBJ1-1	CASSLDRGGGVTEAFF	TGTGCCAGCAGCTTAGATAGAGGCGGCGGGGTCACTGAAGCTTTCTTT
NA	NA	TRBV14	TRBJ1-2	CASSQGLNYGYTF	TGTGCCAGCAGCCAAGGGCTTAACTATGGCTACACCTTC
TRBD1	NA	TRBV13	TRBJ1-3	CASSDRASGNTIYF	TGTGCCAGCAGCGACAGGGCTTCTGGAAACACCATATATTTT
NA	NA	TRBV28	TRBJ2-5	CASSYKTGTFEETQYF	TGTGCCAGCAGTTACAAAACAGGGACCTTTGAAGAGACCCAGTACTTC
NA	NA	TRBV7-2	TRBJ1-2	CASSFSELTGYTF	TGTGCCAGCAGCTTTTCGGAGCTAACTGGCTACACCTTC
NA	NA	TRBV11-2	TRBJ1-1	CASSPQQGQNTEAFF	TGTGCCAGCAGCCCCCAGCAGGGCCAGAACACTGAAGCTTTCTTT
TRBD1	NA	TRBV6-5	TRBJ2-1	CASSYGQGGYEQFF	TGTGCCAGCAGTTACGGACAGGGAGGATATGAGCAGTTCTTC
TRBD1	NA	TRBV7-2	TRBJ2-5	CASSLGGGTGEYF	TGTGCCAGCAGCTTAGGAGGGGGGACAGGGGAGTACTTC
NA	NA	TRBV12-5	TRBJ2-7	CASGFAAEQYF	TGTGCTAGTGGTTTTGCGGCCGAGCAGTACTTC
TRBD2	NA	TRBV7-6	TRBJ2-1	CASIPVAGPLYNEQFF	TGTGCCAGCATCCCTGTAGCGGGGCCCCTGTACAATGAGCAGTTCTTC
TRBD1	few	TRBV19	TRBJ2-7	CASRPYGTAYEQYF	TGTGCCAGTAGGCCTTACGGGACAGCTTACGAGCAGTACTTC
NA	once	TRBV6-2/TRBV6-3	TRBJ1-2	CASSYQFGTSYGYTF	TGTGCCAGCAGTTACCAGTTCGGGACAAGCTATGGCTACACCTTC
TRBD2	once	TRBV27	TRBJ2-2	CASRGSGRAGELFF	TGTGCCAGCCGAGGTAGCGGGAGGGCCGGGGAGCTGTTTTTT
NA	NA	TRBV19	TRBJ2-5	CASSIDFEETQYF	TGTGCCAGTAGTATAGACTTCGAAGAGACCCAGTACTTC
NA	NA	TRBV10-2	TRBJ2-5	CASTSVSYQETQYF	TGCGCCAGCACTTCCGTCAGTTACCAAGAGACCCAGTACTTC
NA	NA	TRBV28	TRBJ2-3	CASSRRDTQYF	TGTGCCAGCAGCCGCAGGGATACGCAGTATTTT
NA	NA	TRBV3-1/TRBV3-2	TRBJ2-7	CASSHQGISYEQYF	TGTGCCAGCAGCCATCAGGGGATCTCCTACGAGCAGTACTTC
TRBD2	NA	TRBV5-1	TRBJ2-1	CASRKSAGVGDEQFF	TGCGCCAGCAGGAAATCAGCGGGAGTTGGGGATGAGCAGTTCTTC
NA	NA	TRBV19	TRBJ2-5	CASSISPTMETQYF	TGTGCCAGTAGTATATCCCCAACTATGGAGACCCAGTACTTC
TRBD1	NA	TRBV14	TRBJ1-1	CASSRLKEGAYTEAFF	TGTGCCAGCAGCCGCCTAAAGGAGGGGGCGTACACTGAAGCTTTCTTT
NA	NA	TRBV5-1	TRBJ2-2	CASSQIVTLDTGELFF	TGCGCCAGCAGCCAAATCGTGACCCTAGACACCGGGGAGCTGTTTTTT
TRBD2	many	TRBV11-3	TRBJ2-1	CASSRLSSGMGEQFF	TGTGCCAGCAGTCGCCTTTCTAGCGGGATGGGGGAGCAGTTCTTC
TRBD1	NA	TRBV30	TRBJ1-3	CAWRPRTGGNTIYF	TGTGCCTGGAGACCTCGGACAGGCGGAAACACCATATATTTT
NA	NA	TRBV19	TRBJ1-2	CASSIHTADGYTF	TGTGCCAGTAGTATTCACACAGCGGATGGCTACACCTTC
TRBD2	NA	TRBV5-4	TRBJ2-2	CASSLAGTKTGELFF	TGTGCCAGCAGCTTGGCCGGGACTAAAACCGGGGAGCTGTTTTTT
TRBD2	once	TRBV5-5	TRBJ2-3	CASSLAAGVNTQYF	TGTGCCAGCAGCTTGGCAGCGGGAGTGAATACGCAGTATTTT
NA	NA	TRBV27	TRBJ2-7	CASSPGQWGYEQYF	TGTGCCAGCAGTCCCGGACAGTGGGGCTACGAGCAGTACTTC
NA	NA	TRBV10-2	TRBJ1-5	CASSDHRQPQHF	TGCGCCAGCAGTGATCACCGGCAGCCCCAGCATTTT
NA	NA	TRBV5-4	TRBJ1-3	CASSFQGSSGNTIYF	TGTGCCAGCAGCTTCCAGGGGAGCTCTGGAAACACCATATATTTT
TRBD2	NA	TRBV9	TRBJ2-1	CASRRRTSGGHTYNEQFF	TGTGCCAGCAGGCGTAGGACTAGCGGGGGACACACCTACAATGAGCAGTTCTTC
NA	NA	TRBV4-2	TRBJ2-7	CASSQYQGPYEQYF	TGTGCCAGCAGCCAGTACCAGGGTCCCTACGAGCAGTACTTC
TRBD1	NA	TRBV28	TRBJ1-4	CASSPWTGVPKLFF	TGTGCCAGCAGTCCATGGACAGGGGTGCCCAAACTGTTTTTT
NA	NA	TRBV4-2	TRBJ1-1	CASSQARNTEAFF	TGTGCCAGCAGCCAAGCCAGGAACACTGAAGCTTTCTTT
TRBD1	NA	TRBV7-6	TRBJ2-7	CASSLEDRGREQYF	TGTGCCAGCAGCTTAGAGGACAGGGGAAGGGAGCAGTACTTC
TRBD1	NA	TRBV5-6	TRBJ1-1	CASSFETGANTEAFF	TGTGCCAGCAGCTTCGAAACAGGGGCGAACACTGAAGCTTTCTTT
NA	NA	TRBV28	TRBJ1-1	CASIITGTLRVEAFF	TGTGCCAGCATTATTACCGGGACACTGAGGGTTGAAGCTTTCTTT
NA	NA	TRBV4-2	TRBJ2-2	CASSQSRGSGELFF	TGTGCCAGCAGCCAGAGTCGGGGGTCCGGGGAGCTGTTTTTT
TRBD2	once	TRBV30	TRBJ2-4	CAWSRGGRVTKNIQYF	TGTGCCTGGAGTAGGGGCGGGAGGGTGACCAAAAACATTCAGTACTTC
TRBD1	NA	TRBV27	TRBJ1-5	CASSRTGYSNQPQHF	TGTGCCAGCAGCCGGACAGGGTATAGCAATCAGCCCCAGCATTTT
NA	NA	TRBV5-1	TRBJ2-5	CASSSRGQETQYF	TGCGCCAGCAGCTCCCGCGGCCAAGAGACCCAGTACTTC
NA	many	TRBV29-1	TRBJ2-2	CSVEKSYGGELFF	TGCAGCGTTGAAAAATCATACGGCGGGGAGCTGTTTTTT
TRBD2	NA	TRBV4-1	TRBJ2-3	CASSQEVSSGSSSTDTQYF	TGCGCCAGCAGCCAAGAAGTCTCTAGCGGAAGCTCTAGCACAGATACGCAGTATTTT
NA	NA	TRBV21-1	TRBJ2-1	CASSRTSGSYNEQFF	TGTGCCAGCAGCCGGACTAGCGGGAGCTACAATGAGCAGTTCTTC
TRBD2	NA	TRBV5-4	TRBJ2-7	CASSSGTSGRYEQYF	TGTGCCAGCAGCTCGGGGACTAGCGGGAGGTACGAGCAGTACTTC
TRBD2	NA	TRBV11-3	TRBJ2-5	CASSLGGSVLSGKYQETQYF	TGTGCCAGCAGCTTAGGCGGGAGCGTACTTAGCGGAAAGTACCAAGAGACCCAGTACTTC